The rows below give T cell receptor beta chains drawn from one sample of a study of persistence of HIV-infected CD4 T cells. The assay was immunoSEQ multiplex PCR, and TCRdb's table has in-frame clones only and misses some. The table includes 50,000 or so clones, approximately 72% detected once. These receptors lack a known antigen. Sequenced here: CD4+ T cells sorted from PBMCs after roughly 18-hour stimulation, sampled from a patient who received antiretroviral therapy. The receptors come from an adult man with HIV who was CMV-seropositive. Both conserved end residues are part of each CDR3. Fields, in order: V gene, J gene, CDR3 protein.

TRBV27,TRBJ1-2,CASRKSGQANSGYTF
TRBV29-1,TRBJ2-3,CSVSTSGRYTQYF
TRBV5-5,TRBJ2-7,CASSFRDSTSTYEQYF
TRBV5-1,TRBJ2-2,CASSLRLQGAGELFF
TRBV30,TRBJ1-2,CAWSVNAIYGYTF
TRBV20-1,TRBJ2-1,CSASSYYNEQFF
TRBV29-1,TRBJ2-7,CSVAGTGSSYEQYF
TRBV15,TRBJ2-2,CATSRDLAGFLLNTGELFF
TRBV7-2,TRBJ1-1,CASSYREATEAFF
TRBV6-5,TRBJ1-1,CASSRGRNTEAFF
TRBV24-1,TRBJ2-5,CATSDPGPEGRETQYF
TRBV11-3,TRBJ2-3,CASSLGVTGSTDTQYF
TRBV6-5,TRBJ1-2,CASTEDRPPYGYTF
TRBV6-5,TRBJ2-2,CASSYYRVDTGELFF
TRBV3-1/TRBV3-2,TRBJ2-6,CASSLRGAGANVLTF
TRBV2,TRBJ2-1,CASLTRLSYNEQFF
TRBV11-3,TRBJ1-1,CASSINSRTEAFF
TRBV5-5,TRBJ2-7,CASSLIAGGLNEQYF
TRBV7-2,TRBJ1-2,CASSLETVNYGYTF
TRBV6-1,TRBJ1-5,CASSGSVAVSNQPQHF
TRBV3-1/TRBV3-2,TRBJ2-1,CASSQGPGVPYNEQFF
TRBV5-5,TRBJ1-2,CASSARQVRDGYTF
TRBV7-6,TRBJ2-7,CASSTRGGGGSYEQYF
TRBV4-1,TRBJ1-5,CASSSNQPQHF
TRBV29-1,TRBJ1-1,CSVERSEAFF
TRBV6-5,TRBJ2-1,CASRRTGTSYNEQFF
TRBV5-4,TRBJ2-1,CASSLVTNDEQFF
TRBV6-6,TRBJ1-1,CASSYSGESTEAFF
TRBV27,TRBJ2-3,CASRAGATDTQYF
TRBV30,TRBJ1-2,CAWRVARGRLLYGYTF
TRBV6-5,TRBJ1-2,CASSRTEKSGYTF